These 30 T cell receptor beta chains were all obtained from the same sample, sequenced in a study of T-cell reconstitution after alpha-beta-depleted transplantation in children. During its preparation, the TCRbeta library received unique molecular identifiers. In TCRdb, the PCR reads were re-called with MiXCR into one record per CDR3 protein. The sample lists 780,000 or so distinct CDR3 sequences; roughly 16% were seen once. The sample consisted of PBMCs, mostly from graft donor cells, taken 360 days after TCRalphabeta/CD19-depleted stem cell transplant. The source is a male patient under 18 who had a stem cell transplant for acute lymphoblastic leukemia, so the T cells may come from the graft donor.

There are a few counts of this clonotype. This chain uses TRBV3-1 with TRBJ2-3; 15 bases match TRBD2. J lost 4 bases, V lost 0 bases, and 5 bases had no gene match. Germline CDR1 LGHDT, CDR2 YNNKEL (reference sequence). The CDR3 runs 18 residues. The CDR3 DNA reads TGTGCCAGCAGCCAAGACCCGGGACTAGCGGGAGGTCCAGATACGCAGTATTTT. This gives the protein CASSQDPGLAGGPDTQYF.

This clonotype has just a few counts. The chain employs TRBV27 and TRBJ2-7, with a tentative D call TRBD2 (7 bases). Trimming stripped 5 bases from V and 2 bases from J, with 22 bases between. Germline V lookup: CDR1 MNHEY, CDR2 SMNVEV (reference sequence). This CDR3 spans 17 amino acids. CDR3: CASSLLSGGLGPYEQYF. The DNA for the CDR3 is TGTGCCAGCAGTCTACTCTCGGGGGGCCTAGGACCCTACGAGCAGTACTTC.

The chain recombines TRBV20-1 with TRBJ2-1, with 8 positions matching TRBD2. In germline, CDR1 is DFQATT, CDR2 SNEGSKA (reference sequence). V trimming: 7 bases; J trimming: 3 bases; junction bases outside the gene matches: 14. The CDR3 is 16 amino acids. The CDR3 DNA follows: TGCAGTGTGCAGAATCTTAGCGGGATAAGCTACAATGAGCAGTTCTTC. It codes for CSVQNLSGISYNEQFF.

This clonotype was seen only a few times. CDR3 loop: CASRTSRSSYNEQFF. CDR3 bases: TGTGCCAGCAGGACTAGCAGGAGCTCCTACAATGAGCAGTTCTTC. The chain employs TRBV6-1 and TRBJ2-1; TRBD2 matches 7 bases. The CDR3 runs to 15 residues. CDR1 is MNHNS and CDR2 is SASEGT in the germline V gene. J gave up 0 bases and V 6 bases, and 5 bases lay outside the gene matches.

This clonotype was found a few times. The CDR3, as DNA: TGCAGCGTTCTGGGGGGCCACCAAGAGACCCAGTACTTC. Its protein is CSVLGGHQETQYF. The chain is built from TRBV29-1 and TRBJ2-5; D possibly matches TRBD1 or TRBD2 (6 bases each). This CDR3 spans 13 amino acids. The V end lost 5 bases, the J end lost 0 bases, and 10 bases lay between the germline ends. The V gene's germline CDR1 is SQVTM and CDR2 ANQGSEA.

The DNA of the CDR3 is TGTGCCACCAGGTATCGGTGCGGGCAAGAGACCCAGTACTTC. Protein sequence: CATRYRCGQETQYF. The chain recombines TRBV15 with TRBJ2-5, with D perhaps TRBD2 (5 bases). The CDR3 has 14 amino acids. Looked up from germline, CDR1 is LNHNV and CDR2 is YYDKDF (reference sequence). V was pared by 6 bases and J by 2 bases, with 13 bases between.

The chain carries TRBV7-8 and TRBJ2-1, with 14 bases identical to TRBD2. Germline-derived CDR1 and CDR2 are SGHVS and FQNEAQ. This CDR3 is 17 amino acids long. Trimming took 5 bases from V and 8 from J; bases not matched to a gene: 11. The CDR3: CASSPHRTSGRNDEQFF. The CDR3 region has the DNA TGTGCCAGCAGCCCCCACCGGACTAGCGGGAGGAACGATGAGCAGTTCTTC. The complete variable domain, with remaining parts taken from reference TRBV7-8 and TRBJ2-1, reads GAGVSQSPRYKVAKRGQDVALRCDPISGHVSLFWYQQALGQGPEFLTYFQNEAQLDKSGLPSDRFFAERPEGSVSTLKIQRTQQEDSAVYLCASSPHRTSGRNDEQFFGPGTRLTVL.

This clonotype was seen repeatedly, ten times or more. The chain couples TRBV7-7 to TRBJ2-5; D might be TRBD1 or TRBD2, each matching 5 bases. The CDR3 contains 13 residues. Looked up from germline, CDR1 is SSHAT and CDR2 is FNYEAQ (reference sequence). Between the trimmed V and J ends, which lost 4 bases and 3 bases, there was a span of 9 bases. CDR3 region: CASSWGTEETQYF. Written as DNA, the CDR3 is TGTGCCAGCAGCTGGGGGACCGAAGAGACCCAGTACTTC.

This sequence joins TRBV10-2 and TRBJ2-2, with D perhaps TRBD2 (6 bases). Trimming pared 6 bases from V and 7 bases from J, leaving 12 bases between. The CDR3 is made up of 13 amino acids. Germline-derived CDR1 and CDR2 are WSHSY and SAAADI. The DNA of the CDR3 is TGCGCCAGCAGCTGGGGGGAGAGCGGGGAGCTGTTTTTT. Its translation: CASSWGESGELFF.

The rearrangement links TRBV6-6 to TRBJ1-1; perhaps TRBD1 as D (6 bases). Germline V gene sequence: CDR1 MNHNY, CDR2 SVGAGI (reference sequence). V was clipped by 11 bases and J by 6 bases, with 19 bases between them. The CDR3 runs to 13 residues. CDR3 nucleotide sequence: TGTGCCGGACCGACAGGAGAAGTCGCTGAAGCTTTCTTT. Its translation is CAGPTGEVAEAFF.

V is TRBV7-9 and J is TRBJ2-7; D may be TRBD2 (7 bases). The CDR3 extends over 14 amino acids. CDR1 is SEHNR, CDR2 FQNEAQ, per germline (reference sequence). V was shortened by 3 bases and J by 3 bases, with 12 bases between the two germline ends. CDR3 protein: CASSFPGGGYEQYF. CDR3 sequence (DNA): TGTGCCAGCAGCTTCCCGGGGGGCGGCTACGAGCAGTACTTC.

A few counts support this clonotype. The chain is built from TRBV14 and TRBJ2-3, with D maybe TRBD2 (5 bases). The germline gives CDR1 SGHDN, CDR2 FVKESK. Deletions cut 1 base from V and 9 bases from J, with 5 bases between. The CDR3 has 11 residues. The CDR3: CASSQGRTQYF. DNA of the CDR3: TGTGCCAGCAGCCAAGGGAGGACGCAGTATTTT.

This clonotype was detected ten times or more. The chain employs TRBV6-2 or TRBV6-3 and TRBJ2-7, with 9 bases identical to TRBD2. Looked up from germline, CDR1 is MNHEY and CDR2 is SVGEGT. Germline trimming cut 5 bases from V and 0 bases from J; bases unmatched to any gene: 8. The CDR3 is 16 residues long. CDR3 nucleotides: TGTGCCAGCAGTGACATTCTAGCGGGGTTCTCCTACGAGCAGTACTTC. It specifies CASSDILAGFSYEQYF.

This clonotype was counted a single time. The chain uses TRBV9 and TRBJ2-1, with 7 bases identical to TRBD2. Trimming took 6 bases from V and 7 from J; bases not matched to a gene: 13. Germline-derived CDR1 and CDR2 are SGDLS and YYNGEE. CDR3 size: 15 residues. The DNA for the CDR3 is TGTGCCAGCACCGCGGGTGCGGGAGAATTGAATGAGCAGTTCTTC. Translating gives CASTAGAGELNEQFF.

This clonotype has more than one count but fewer than ten. The J gene is TRBJ2-3, the V gene TRBV18; D might be TRBD2 (6 bases). Germline values: CDR1 KGHSH, CDR2 LQKENI. V lost 8 bases, J lost 2 bases, and 17 bases lay in between. The CDR3 is 15 residues long. The CDR3: CASAASGLPTDTQYF. DNA of the CDR3: TGTGCCAGCGCGGCTTCGGGACTCCCCACAGATACGCAGTATTTT.

V usage is TRBV12-3 or TRBV12-4 and J usage is TRBJ2-1, with 9 bases fitting TRBD2. The CDR3 has 18 amino acids. With 7 bases clipped from V and 3 bases from J, the junction kept 16 bases outside the gene matches. The CDR3 DNA sequence: TGTGCCAGCACCTTTAGGGGTAGGGGCGGGAGGGGCTACAATGAGCAGTTCTTC. Protein: CASTFRGRGGRGYNEQFF.

A few counts support this clonotype. The chain carries TRBV25-1 and TRBJ1-4; D unresolved. Per the germline V gene, CDR1 is MGHDK and CDR2 is SYGVNS. The length of the CDR3 is 14 residues. V gave up 4 bases and J gave up 4 bases, with 10 bases separating them. In DNA, the CDR3 is TGTGCCAGCAGTGGTCCGGGGTATAATGAAAAACTGTTTTTT. This encodes CASSGPGYNEKLFF.

This clonotype was observed many times. This chain joins TRBV10-1 and TRBJ2-1; tentatively, D is TRBD1 or TRBD2 (5 bases each). V was pared by 10 bases and J by 4 bases, with 32 bases between. Per germline, CDR1 WNHNN and CDR2 SYGVQD (reference sequence). The CDR3 runs to 19 residues. The CDR3 protein is CATIPRSRQPLRGYNEQFF. The CDR3 region has the DNA TGCGCCACCATCCCCCGGTCCCGACAGCCTCTGAGGGGTTACAATGAGCAGTTCTTC.

This clonotype occurred a few times. V gene TRBV29-1 combines with J gene TRBJ1-5; no clear D. Germline CDR1 is SQVTM and CDR2 is ANQGSEA. V was pared by 6 bases and J by 1 base, with 19 bases between. The CDR3 is made up of 16 amino acids. The chain's CDR3 is CSVHIRRERSNQPQHF. For the CDR3, the DNA is TGCAGCGTACATATCCGGCGGGAGCGGAGCAATCAGCCCCAGCATTTT.

Only a few counts were recorded for this clonotype. The chain carries TRBV11-2 and TRBJ2-3; TRBD2 agrees at 8 bases. Trimming cost V 0 bases and J 7 bases; bases outside gene matches: 15. Germline lookup yields CDR1 SGHAT and CDR2 FQNNGV. The CDR3 totals 18 residues. The CDR3 DNA reads TGTGCCAGCAGCTTAGACGGGCTGGTACTAGCGGTGGGACATACGCAGTATTTT. Its translation is CASSLDGLVLAVGHTQYF. The variable domain in full, with the rest retrieved from reference TRBV11-2 and TRBJ2-3, is EAGVAQSPRYKIIEKRQSVAFWCNPISGHATLYWYQQILGQGPKLLIQFQNNGVVDDSQLPKDRFSAERLKGVDSTLKIQPAKLEDSAVYLCASSLDGLVLAVGHTQYFGPGTRLTVL.

This clonotype was observed at least ten times. The genes are TRBV12-3 or TRBV12-4 and TRBJ2-7; 9 bases line up with TRBD2. The CDR3 totals 15 residues. With V trimmed by 3 bases and J by 2 bases, 5 bases remained unmatched. This chain's CDR3 is CASSFSGRGTYEQYF. CDR3 in DNA: TGTGCCAGCAGTTTTAGCGGGAGAGGCACCTACGAGCAGTACTTC.

This clonotype was counted between two and nine times. The chain couples TRBV10-3 to TRBJ2-2; perhaps TRBD2 as D (5 bases). This CDR3 comprises 17 residues. CDR1 is ENHRY and CDR2 is SYGVKD in the germline V gene. V lost 5 bases and J lost 3, with 19 bases in between. The CDR3 here is CAISSKGGSGYTGELFF. The CDR3 DNA is TGTGCCATCAGTTCGAAAGGTGGGAGTGGTTACACCGGGGAGCTGTTTTTT.

This chain joins TRBV4-1 and TRBJ2-3; either TRBD1 or TRBD2 may fit D (5 bases each). Germline values: CDR1 MGHRA, CDR2 YSYEKL. V was pared by 1 base and J by 2 bases, with 10 bases between. The CDR3 consists of 15 residues. The CDR3 nucleotides read TGCGCCAGCAGCCAAGGAGGGACGTTCACAGATACGCAGTATTTT. Its protein is CASSQGGTFTDTQYF.

This clonotype was seen ten or more times. The chain links TRBV4-2 to TRBJ2-2, with 11 bases that match TRBD1. After removal of 6 bases from V and 2 bases from J, the junction contained 5 bases not matched to a gene. The V gene's germline CDR1 is LGHNA and CDR2 YNFKEQ. CDR3 length equals 16 residues. CDR3 residues: CASSAGTGGNTGELFF. Here the CDR3 DNA reads TGTGCCAGCAGTGCCGGGACAGGGGGAAACACCGGGGAGCTGTTTTTT.

This clonotype appeared a single time. The rearrangement joins TRBV5-8 to TRBJ1-5; 8 bases map to TRBD1. V trimming: 2 bases; J trimming: 5 bases; junction bases outside the gene matches: 12. The CDR3 sequence is 17 residues long. Germline CDR1 and CDR2: SGHTS and YDEGEE. The CDR3 bases are TGTGCCAGCAGCTTCAGACAGGGGAGTGGGTACGATCAGCCCCAGCATTTT. Protein sequence: CASSFRQGSGYDQPQHF.

This clonotype has more than one count but fewer than ten. V and J are TRBV18 and TRBJ2-1, with D perhaps TRBD1 or TRBD2 (5 bases each). CDR3 length: 14 amino acids. The germline gives CDR1 KGHSH, CDR2 LQKENI. Trimming removed 4 bases from V and 12 bases from J, with 19 bases in between. The CDR3 nucleotides are TGTGCCAGCTCACACCGACTCTTGGGGGAAGCGCAGTTCTTC. It yields the protein CASSHRLLGEAQFF.

This sequence joins TRBV18 and TRBJ1-5; D is possibly TRBD1 (5 bases). The CDR3 totals 14 residues. Germline lookup yields CDR1 KGHSH and CDR2 LQKENI. V lost 2 bases and J lost 6, with 11 bases in between. CDR3 region: CASSPDRAGQPQHF. CDR3 bases: TGTGCCAGCTCACCAGACAGAGCTGGTCAGCCCCAGCATTTT.

V gene TRBV4-1 combines with J gene TRBJ2-6, with D tentatively TRBD1 (6 bases). This CDR3 spans 20 amino acids. The V and J ends lost 3 bases and 0 bases respectively, with 21 bases between them. Per the germline V gene, CDR1 is MGHRA and CDR2 is YSYEKL. The CDR3 protein is CASSHGRSRTVSSGANVLTF. The CDR3 coding sequence is TGCGCCAGCAGCCACGGGCGATCTAGGACAGTGAGCTCTGGGGCCAACGTCCTGACTTTC.

The V and J genes are TRBV12-3 or TRBV12-4 and TRBJ2-1, with 14 positions matching TRBD2. This CDR3 contains 18 residues. V gave up 3 bases and J gave up 6 bases; unmatched junction bases: 10. CDR3 residues: CASSFVPGTSGRGNEQFF. CDR3 DNA sequence: TGTGCCAGCAGTTTTGTGCCCGGGACTAGCGGGAGAGGCAATGAGCAGTTCTTC.

This chain connects TRBV5-1 to TRBJ2-1; D is ambiguous. Per germline, CDR1 SGHRS and CDR2 YFSETQ. There are 17 residues in the CDR3. Between the trimmed V and J ends, which lost 0 bases and 5 bases, there was a span of 18 bases. The CDR3 sequence is CASSLASGARLHNEQFF. As DNA, the CDR3 is TGCGCCAGCAGCTTGGCCTCAGGAGCGAGGCTACACAATGAGCAGTTCTTC.